This entry concerns a single TCR beta chain. Its antigen has not been determined. Nothing much larger sits one base from this clone, and base qualities are not available. TCRbeta CDR3 regions were amplified from genomic DNA using the immunoSEQ Assay, a bias-controlled multiplex PCR. From the authors' description of their analysis: The number of nucleated cells in each sample was estimated by amplification of reference gene primers within the assay. To quantify the absolute abundance of each unique TCRbeta CDR3 rearrangement, sequence reads were collapsed and filtered. For each sample, productive Simpson clonality was calculated as the square root of Simpson's diversity index across productive rearrangements. TCRdb mirrors the immuneACCESS table, restricted to in-frame sequences. Some clones are absent from its copies; in checked studies, under half trace to an unresolved V gene, and the reason for the others is unknown. V and J calls and clone size are as listed in that table; D and trimming were resolved from the DNA. Recorded for this sample are around 200,000 clones; 80% to 90% of them occurred a single time. The top ten hold 6.2% of the sample.

Samples from volunteer blood donors who had recovered from COVID-19 were contributed by a second Seattle source. Collaborating institutions collected whole blood in K2EDTA tubes following their own protocols. For TCRbeta analysis, collaborator samples were shipped as frozen whole blood, as isolated PBMCs, or as DNA extracted from either sample type. The data were obtained in a study of blood T cell repertoires in COVID-19 (dated by TCRdb to 2020 to 2022). In terms of the full investigation: The collaborator samples originated in the United States, Italy and Spain and spanned the acute and convalescent phases of COVID-19. The dataset comprised deeply sampled blood TCRbeta repertoires from subjects exposed to, actively infected with, or recovered from COVID-19. Where HLA class I and class II types were available, the types were taken from metadata supplied by the sample provider, not from assay-based typing. The prospective study material was composed of cDNA or gDNA derived from T cells, B-cell-depleted T cells, or PBMCs. A de-identified subject ID, COVID-19 status, age in years and sex were almost always included in the sample metadata. The samples were drawn from the first 160 participants of the ongoing ImmuneRACE study and from 950 to 1,500 subjects provided by 6 global collaborators. The repertoires were released in a freely available public database meant as a resource for research on the immune response to SARS-CoV-2. What the authors observed across the whole study: Clinical and demographic metadata were provided uncurated, with the amount varying by source and participant.

V and J lose 3 bases and 0 bases, and a span of 10 bases separates them. The CDR3 goes from the cysteine to the phenylalanine over 15 residues. The kept DNA is CDR3 alone, 45 bases in frame from the first base. The germline V gene encodes CDR1 SGDLS and CDR2 YYNGEE. Rearrangement joined TRBV9 to TRBJ1-5; the D segment cannot be called with confidence. The receptor was isolated from a man in his 60s who had recovered from COVID-19. The sample consisted of peripheral blood. The CDR3 region: CASSADGNSNQPQHF. The DNA sequence is as follows: TGTGCCAGCAGCGCGGACGGGAATAGCAATCAGCCCCAGCATTTT.